This T cell receptor (beta chain) was profiled in a study of T cell repertoires in cytomegalovirus infection. For the study at large: An indication of both CMV infection and matching HLA type came from public TCR beta signatures.

In TCRdb, the reads were re-called with MiXCR into one record per CDR3 protein. The sample comprises 750,000 to 950,000 distinct CDR3 sequences, almost 30% of which are singletons, and around 12% rests with the top ten. Germline V gene sequence: CDR1 MGHRA, CDR2 YSYEKL. J was trimmed by 5 bases and V by 4 bases; bases with no gene match: 3. The CDR3 runs to 13 residues. The table lists this clonotype with a few counts. Antigen unknown. This material consisted of cultured CD8+ T cells from PBMCs, taken from culture after CMV antigen stimulation. The sequence was obtained from a human donor in good health (CMV status not recorded). Some clones in this sample may be carry-over from other donors' samples. This chain links TRBV4-1 with TRBJ1-1; TRBD1 matches 8 bases. The CDR3 spells CASSRTGLTEAFF. In nucleotides, the CDR3 is TGCGCCAGCAGCCGGACAGGGCTTACTGAAGCTTTCTTT.